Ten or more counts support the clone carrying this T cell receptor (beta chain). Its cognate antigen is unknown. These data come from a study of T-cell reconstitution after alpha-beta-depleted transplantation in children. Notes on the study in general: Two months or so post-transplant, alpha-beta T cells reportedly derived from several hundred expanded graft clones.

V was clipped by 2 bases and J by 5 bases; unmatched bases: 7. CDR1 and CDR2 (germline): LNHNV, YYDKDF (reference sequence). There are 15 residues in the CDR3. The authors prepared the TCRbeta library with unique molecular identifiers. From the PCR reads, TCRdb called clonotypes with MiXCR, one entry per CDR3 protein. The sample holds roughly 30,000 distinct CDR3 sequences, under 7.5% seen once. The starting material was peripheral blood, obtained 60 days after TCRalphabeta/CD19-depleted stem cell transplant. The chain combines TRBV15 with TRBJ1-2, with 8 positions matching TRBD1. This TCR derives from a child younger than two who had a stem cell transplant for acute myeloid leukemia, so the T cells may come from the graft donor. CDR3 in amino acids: CATSRPDRVIYGYTF. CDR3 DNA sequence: TGTGCCACCAGCAGACCGGACAGGGTGATATATGGCTACACCTTC.